There are many counts of the clone carrying this T cell receptor (beta chain). Its antigen remains unidentified. Clinical symptoms, serum thyroxine, TRAb, thyroid ultrasound and orbital computed tomography formed the basis of diagnosis. Germline loops: CDR1 MDHEN, CDR2 SYDVKM. CDR3 length: 14 amino acids. V was clipped by 6 bases and J by 7 bases, with 13 bases between them. The entry originates in a study of Graves' ophthalmopathy and Graves' hyperthyroidism. Study results and caveats: A 13-signature model separated ophthalmopathy from stable hyperthyroidism, reaching around 88% sensitivity and 75% to 83% specificity cross-validated. Blood also carried most expanded thyroid clonotypes exceeding 0.001 frequency.

RNA served as the template for amplifying TCR beta CDR3 regions. Amplification began with first-round RT-PCR using HTBI primers, then second-round multiplex PCR was performed. TCRdb itself ran the multiplex PCR reads through MiXCR, one entry per CDR3 protein. The table includes 200,000 to 250,000 distinct CDR3 sequences, 25% to 30% detected once. This TCR came from a man between 45 and 60 years old with Graves' ophthalmopathy. J is TRBJ1-6 and V is TRBV28; D is unclear. Source material: peripheral blood. In nucleotides, the CDR3 is TGTGCCAGCAGACTGGGCGTCCCGAATTCACCCCTCCACTTT. Protein: CASRLGVPNSPLHF.